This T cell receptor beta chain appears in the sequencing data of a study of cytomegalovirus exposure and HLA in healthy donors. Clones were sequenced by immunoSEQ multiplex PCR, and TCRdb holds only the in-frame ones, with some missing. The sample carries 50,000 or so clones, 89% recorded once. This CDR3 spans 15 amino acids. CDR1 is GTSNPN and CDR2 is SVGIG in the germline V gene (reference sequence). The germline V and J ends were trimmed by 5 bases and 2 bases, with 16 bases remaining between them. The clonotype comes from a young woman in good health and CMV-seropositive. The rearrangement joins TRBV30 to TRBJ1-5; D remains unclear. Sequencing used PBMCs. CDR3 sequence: CAWSAQVLGNQPQHF. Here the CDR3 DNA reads TGTGCCTGGTCTGCTCAGGTATTGGGCAATCAGCCCCAGCATTTT. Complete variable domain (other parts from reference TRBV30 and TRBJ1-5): SQTIHQWPATLVQPVGSPLSLECTVEGTSNPNLYWYRQAAGRGLQLLFYSVGIGQISSEVPQNLSASRPQDRQFILSSKKLLLSDSGFYLCAWSAQVLGNQPQHFGDGTRLSIL.